The clone carrying this TCR beta chain was observed a few times. Unique molecular identifiers were attached to individual cDNA molecules. TCRdb analysed the 5' RACE reads with MiXCR anew, one entry per CDR3 protein. The table has approximately 20,000 distinct CDR3 sequences, more than 4% seen once. These data belong to a study of early T cells in non-severe SARS-CoV-2 infection. Trimming removed 3 bases from V and 2 bases from J, with 17 bases in between. The V gene's germline CDR1 is SNHLY and CDR2 FYNNEI. This CDR3 is built from 16 residues. The chain couples TRBV2 to TRBJ2-7, with D perhaps TRBD2 (5 bases). Material: whole blood. This clonotype originated in an adult who was a healthcare worker with PCR-confirmed SARS-CoV-2 infection or an uninfected control (not recorded which). Here the CDR3 reads CASSDPMAGRTYEQYF. The CDR3 DNA is TGTGCCAGCAGTGACCCAATGGCGGGCAGAACCTACGAGCAGTACTTC.